The TCR beta chain described here comes from a study of blood T cells in healthy people across ages. The total RNA that was extracted per sample amounted to at least 5 micrograms. With a J-beta primer mix and a sample-barcoded 5' primer, a second PCR ran 7 to 11 cycles. TCRdb re-derived calls from the 5' RACE reads in MiXCR, one entry per CDR3 protein. This sample carries approximately 900,000 distinct CDR3 sequences, about 44% of them seen once, and the ten largest clones take around 15%. CDR1 is SQVTM, CDR2 ANQGSEA, per germline. The CDR3 extends over 11 amino acids. V was shortened by 4 bases and J by 7 bases, with 10 bases between the two germline ends.

The clonotype was recovered from a young man in good health. Sample: blood. The V gene is TRBV29-1, the J gene TRBJ1-2; D possibly corresponds to TRBD1 (5 bases). The chain's CDR3 is CSVAPGGGYTF. The CDR3 DNA reads as TGCAGCGTTGCCCCGGGGGGTGGCTACACCTTC.